A selection of T cell receptor beta chains follows, all from one sample in a study of CD8+ T cells in alopecia areata. The method was immunoSEQ multiplex PCR; TCRdb's version includes in-frame clones alone and lacks a portion of them. The sample lists 120,000 to 150,000 clones; around 47% were seen once. The sample consisted of CD4+ T cells sorted from blood. Every receptor here comes from a human donor with alopecia areata. Each CDR3 is given with its conserved first and last residue. D genes are given only for firm matches. A clone size is listed for some rows: how often the clone was seen (once, few, many), or a class if it is expanded.

j_gene: TRBJ2-3
abundance: many
d_gene: -
v_gene: TRBV19
CDR3aa: CASKDLTDTQYF
CDR3nt: TGTGCCAGTAAGGACTTAACCGATACGCAGTATTTT

j_gene: TRBJ1-2
abundance: -
d_gene: -
v_gene: TRBV7-2
CDR3aa: CASSFDRKAADYGYTF
CDR3nt: TGTGCCAGCAGCTTTGACAGGAAAGCCGCTGACTACGGCTACACCTTC

j_gene: TRBJ2-5
abundance: -
d_gene: TRBD2
v_gene: TRBV4-1
CDR3aa: CASSSNPASGRETQYF
CDR3nt: TGCGCCAGCAGCTCGAATCCCGCTAGCGGGAGAGAGACCCAGTACTTC

j_gene: TRBJ2-1
abundance: -
d_gene: TRBD1
v_gene: TRBV2
CDR3aa: CASRLGQGTYNEQFF
CDR3nt: TGTGCCAGCAGGCTGGGACAGGGAACCTACAATGAGCAGTTCTTC

j_gene: TRBJ2-3
abundance: -
d_gene: -
v_gene: TRBV29-1
CDR3aa: CSVGQTYSSDTQYF
CDR3nt: TGCAGCGTTGGGCAGACCTATTCCTCAGATACGCAGTATTTT

j_gene: TRBJ2-1
abundance: -
d_gene: TRBD2
v_gene: TRBV30
CDR3aa: CAWSPRWEGMKQFF
CDR3nt: TGTGCCTGGAGCCCACGGTGGGAGGGAATGAAGCAGTTCTTC

j_gene: TRBJ2-7
abundance: -
d_gene: TRBD2
v_gene: TRBV29-1
CDR3aa: CSVRRTSRDEQYF
CDR3nt: TGCAGCGTTCGACGGACTAGCCGAGACGAGCAGTACTTC

j_gene: TRBJ2-7
abundance: few
d_gene: -
v_gene: TRBV28
CDR3aa: CASSLGGNYEQYF
CDR3nt: TGTGCCAGCAGTTTAGGAGGGAACTACGAGCAGTACTTC

j_gene: TRBJ2-5
abundance: few
d_gene: -
v_gene: TRBV5-4
CDR3aa: CASSLRETQYF
CDR3nt: TGTGCCAGCAGCTTGAGAGAGACCCAGTACTTC

j_gene: TRBJ2-3
abundance: few
d_gene: -
v_gene: TRBV5-4
CDR3aa: CASSSPVGTGRADTQYF
CDR3nt: TGTGCCAGCAGCTCCCCGGTTGGTACCGGGAGAGCGGATACGCAGTATTTT

j_gene: TRBJ1-1
abundance: few
d_gene: -
v_gene: TRBV30
CDR3aa: CAWLQGRVNTEAFF
CDR3nt: TGTGCCTGGCTTCAGGGGCGCGTGAACACTGAAGCTTTCTTT

j_gene: TRBJ2-7
abundance: -
d_gene: -
v_gene: TRBV29-1
CDR3aa: CSVGLGTYEQYF
CDR3nt: TGCAGCGTTGGACTAGGGACCTACGAGCAGTACTTC

j_gene: TRBJ1-1
abundance: -
d_gene: -
v_gene: TRBV9
CDR3aa: CASSVALNTEAFF
CDR3nt: TGTGCCAGCAGCGTAGCTCTGAACACTGAAGCTTTCTTT

j_gene: TRBJ1-2
abundance: -
d_gene: -
v_gene: TRBV5-1
CDR3aa: CASSLGLIAPNYGYTF
CDR3nt: TGCGCCAGCAGCTTAGGCCTGATTGCCCCGAACTATGGCTACACCTTC

j_gene: TRBJ1-1
abundance: -
d_gene: -
v_gene: TRBV7-9
CDR3aa: CASGGGTFEAFF
CDR3nt: TGTGCGTCCGGGGGGGGGACCTTTGAAGCTTTCTTT

j_gene: TRBJ2-7
abundance: -
d_gene: -
v_gene: TRBV29-1
CDR3aa: CSVQNRGGSYEQYF
CDR3nt: TGCAGCGTTCAAAATAGGGGGGGCTCCTACGAGCAGTACTTC

j_gene: TRBJ2-3
abundance: -
d_gene: -
v_gene: TRBV5-1
CDR3aa: CASSLRGTGTDTQYF
CDR3nt: TGCGCCAGCAGCTTGAGAGGGACGGGGACAGATACGCAGTATTTT

j_gene: TRBJ2-7
abundance: few
d_gene: -
v_gene: TRBV29-1
CDR3aa: CSVRSPGDEQYF
CDR3nt: TGCAGCGTTCGGTCCCCAGGGGACGAGCAGTACTTC

j_gene: TRBJ2-7
abundance: once
d_gene: TRBD2
v_gene: TRBV5-4
CDR3aa: CASSTGLAGGQYF
CDR3nt: TGTGCCAGCAGCACTGGACTAGCGGGAGGACAGTACTTC

j_gene: TRBJ2-5
abundance: -
d_gene: -
v_gene: TRBV2
CDR3aa: CASSGGTAYQETQYF
CDR3nt: TGTGCCAGCAGTGGAGGAACAGCCTACCAAGAGACCCAGTACTTC

j_gene: TRBJ2-1
abundance: few
d_gene: -
v_gene: TRBV19
CDR3aa: CASRHQFNEQFF
CDR3nt: TGTGCCAGTCGCCACCAATTCAATGAGCAGTTCTTC

j_gene: TRBJ1-2
abundance: -
d_gene: TRBD1
v_gene: TRBV4-2
CDR3aa: CASSLKQGDGYGYTF
CDR3nt: TGTGCCAGCAGCCTAAAACAGGGGGATGGCTATGGCTACACCTTC

j_gene: TRBJ2-7
abundance: once
d_gene: TRBD1
v_gene: TRBV28
CDR3aa: CASRTTGDEQYF
CDR3nt: TGTGCCAGCAGAACGACAGGGGACGAGCAGTACTTC

j_gene: TRBJ1-1
abundance: -
d_gene: -
v_gene: TRBV5-1
CDR3aa: CASSFGSFGRGAFF
CDR3nt: TGCGCCAGCAGCTTTGGCTCCTTCGGAAGGGGAGCTTTCTTT

j_gene: TRBJ1-5
abundance: -
d_gene: -
v_gene: TRBV29-1
CDR3aa: CSVEVGSGSGVLHF
CDR3nt: -

j_gene: TRBJ2-1
abundance: -
d_gene: TRBD2
v_gene: TRBV9
CDR3aa: CASSVNLLAGNNEQFF
CDR3nt: TGTGCCAGCAGCGTAAATCTACTAGCGGGCAACAATGAGCAGTTCTTC

j_gene: TRBJ2-3
abundance: -
d_gene: -
v_gene: TRBV5-1
CDR3aa: CASSSRLGRTDTQYF
CDR3nt: TGCGCCAGCAGCTCCAGACTGGGTAGGACAGATACGCAGTATTTT

j_gene: TRBJ2-3
abundance: -
d_gene: -
v_gene: TRBV11-3
CDR3aa: CASSFYTGLEETQYF
CDR3nt: TGTGCCAGCAGCTTTTATACAGGGTTGGAAGAAACGCAGTATTTT

j_gene: TRBJ2-7
abundance: few
d_gene: -
v_gene: TRBV10-2
CDR3aa: CASSESGRLTMAYEQYF
CDR3nt: TGCGCCAGCAGTGAGTCAGGAAGACTAACTATGGCCTACGAGCAGTACTTC

j_gene: TRBJ2-5
abundance: -
d_gene: -
v_gene: TRBV7-8
CDR3aa: CASSSLPGQGETQYF
CDR3nt: TGTGCCAGCAGCTCGCTCCCAGGGCAGGGTGAGACCCAGTACTTC

j_gene: TRBJ2-3
abundance: few
d_gene: TRBD2
v_gene: TRBV18
CDR3aa: CASSPAGGPDTQYF
CDR3nt: TGTGCCAGCTCACCGGCGGGAGGGCCGGATACGCAGTATTTT

j_gene: TRBJ2-7
abundance: -
d_gene: TRBD2
v_gene: TRBV6-1
CDR3aa: CASQKRWLAGDEQYF
CDR3nt: TGTGCCAGCCAGAAACGTTGGCTAGCGGGAGACGAGCAGTACTTC

j_gene: TRBJ2-5
abundance: few
d_gene: TRBD2
v_gene: TRBV11-2
CDR3aa: CASSFRGRGQETQYF
CDR3nt: TGTGCCAGCAGCTTTCGCGGGAGGGGCCAAGAGACCCAGTACTTC

j_gene: TRBJ2-2
abundance: few
d_gene: -
v_gene: TRBV6-5
CDR3aa: CASSYRDTGELFF
CDR3nt: TGTGCCAGCAGTTACCGGGACACCGGGGAGCTGTTTTTT

j_gene: TRBJ1-2
abundance: once
d_gene: -
v_gene: TRBV30
CDR3aa: CAWSVGGGYGYTF
CDR3nt: TGTGCCTGGAGTGTTGGGGGTGGCTATGGCTACACCTTC

j_gene: TRBJ2-1
abundance: -
d_gene: TRBD2
v_gene: TRBV25-1
CDR3aa: CASRGTGTSGNEQFF
CDR3nt: TGTGCCAGCAGGGGGACCGGGACTAGCGGGAATGAGCAGTTCTTC

j_gene: TRBJ2-2
abundance: -
d_gene: -
v_gene: TRBV14
CDR3aa: CASSQELSIHTGELFF
CDR3nt: TGTGCCAGCAGCCAGGAACTATCAATTCACACCGGGGAGCTGTTTTTT

j_gene: TRBJ2-7
abundance: -
d_gene: -
v_gene: TRBV28
CDR3aa: CASSVGGTRAYEQYF
CDR3nt: TGTGCCAGCAGCGTAGGAGGGACACGTGCCTACGAGCAGTACTTC

j_gene: TRBJ1-1
abundance: -
d_gene: TRBD1
v_gene: TRBV5-1
CDR3aa: CASGPTGANTEAFF
CDR3nt: TGCGCCAGCGGACCGACAGGGGCGAACACTGAAGCTTTCTTT

j_gene: TRBJ2-2
abundance: few
d_gene: -
v_gene: TRBV10-3
CDR3aa: CAIRTSSASDTGELFF
CDR3nt: TGTGCCATCAGGACATCTAGCGCTTCGGACACCGGGGAGCTGTTTTTT

j_gene: TRBJ1-2
abundance: -
d_gene: -
v_gene: TRBV7-9
CDR3aa: CASSLEGTDGYTF
CDR3nt: TGTGCCAGCAGCTTAGAGGGGACGGATGGCTACACCTTC

j_gene: TRBJ2-1
abundance: -
d_gene: -
v_gene: TRBV5-6
CDR3aa: CASSLMLDEQFF
CDR3nt: TGTGCCAGCAGCTTGATGCTGGATGAGCAGTTCTTC

j_gene: TRBJ2-3
abundance: few
d_gene: -
v_gene: TRBV12-5
CDR3aa: CASRGAVRTDTQYF
CDR3nt: TGTGCTAGTCGTGGAGCGGTACGGACAGATACGCAGTATTTT

j_gene: TRBJ1-2
abundance: -
d_gene: TRBD1
v_gene: TRBV7-9
CDR3aa: CASSPWDRAGYTF
CDR3nt: TGTGCCAGCAGCCCCTGGGACAGGGCGGGCTACACCTTC

j_gene: TRBJ1-1
abundance: -
d_gene: TRBD1
v_gene: TRBV6-5
CDR3aa: CASHRGRLAFF
CDR3nt: TGTGCCAGCCACAGGGGACGCTTGGCTTTCTTT

j_gene: TRBJ2-1
abundance: once
d_gene: -
v_gene: TRBV28
CDR3aa: CASSTTGRNYNEQFF
CDR3nt: TGTGCCAGCAGTACTACAGGGCGGAACTACAATGAGCAGTTCTTC

j_gene: TRBJ2-3
abundance: -
d_gene: -
v_gene: TRBV5-1
CDR3aa: CASSPLSDTQYF
CDR3nt: TGCGCCAGCAGTCCTCTGTCAGATACGCAGTATTTT

j_gene: TRBJ2-6
abundance: few
d_gene: -
v_gene: TRBV5-1
CDR3aa: CASSYIAWGANVLTF
CDR3nt: TGCGCCAGCAGCTACATCGCCTGGGGCGCCAACGTCCTGACTTTC

j_gene: TRBJ2-7
abundance: -
d_gene: -
v_gene: TRBV7-7
CDR3aa: CASSLLTDYEQYF
CDR3nt: TGTGCTAGCAGCTTATTGACCGACTACGAGCAGTACTTC

j_gene: TRBJ2-3
abundance: -
d_gene: -
v_gene: TRBV5-1
CDR3aa: CASSLAGVADTQYF
CDR3nt: TGCGCCAGCAGCTTGGCTGGGGTAGCAGATACGCAGTATTTT

j_gene: TRBJ2-7
abundance: -
d_gene: -
v_gene: TRBV28
CDR3aa: CASRADREQYF
CDR3nt: TGTGCCAGCAGGGCCGACCGCGAGCAGTACTTC

j_gene: TRBJ2-7
abundance: -
d_gene: -
v_gene: TRBV7-8
CDR3aa: CASSFRDEGYEQYF
CDR3nt: TGTGCCAGCAGCTTCCGGGACGAAGGCTACGAGCAGTACTTC

j_gene: TRBJ2-1
abundance: -
d_gene: -
v_gene: TRBV30
CDR3aa: CAWSVLNEQFF
CDR3nt: TGTGCCTGGAGTGTACTAAATGAGCAGTTCTTC

j_gene: TRBJ2-1
abundance: few
d_gene: -
v_gene: TRBV7-9
CDR3aa: CASSLATVNEQFF
CDR3nt: TGTGCCAGCAGCTTAGCGACAGTCAATGAGCAGTTCTTC

j_gene: TRBJ2-7
abundance: few
d_gene: TRBD2
v_gene: TRBV30
CDR3aa: CAWSPLAGGLYEQYF
CDR3nt: TGTGCCTGGAGTCCCCTAGCGGGAGGCCTCTACGAGCAGTACTTC

j_gene: TRBJ2-3
abundance: few
d_gene: -
v_gene: TRBV2
CDR3aa: CAGRRGVEYTQYF
CDR3nt: TGTGCCGGCAGGCGGGGAGTTGAGTATACGCAGTATTTT

j_gene: TRBJ2-2
abundance: -
d_gene: -
v_gene: TRBV18
CDR3aa: CASSHTTGELFF
CDR3nt: TGTGCCAGCTCCCACACCACCGGGGAGCTGTTTTTT

j_gene: TRBJ2-5
abundance: few
d_gene: -
v_gene: TRBV6-5
CDR3aa: CATGGPSSRETQYF
CDR3nt: TGTGCCACCGGGGGACCCTCTTCACGAGAGACCCAGTACTTC